This T cell receptor (beta chain) was sequenced during a study of cytomegalovirus exposure and HLA in healthy donors (dated by TCRdb to the late 2010s). Background for the entire study: An earlier analysis of more than 550 of the donors reported over 250 Gb of sequence data and approximately 120 million unique TCR beta sequences obtained from 150 million to 200 million T cells. The study profiled the T cell repertoires of approximately 700 subjects by immunosequencing and related them to cytomegalovirus serostatus. Of the 350 to 450 genotyped donors, roughly 76% were placed in the genetic ancestry cluster associated with self-reported Caucasian donors. A later genetic analysis used genome-wide SNP genotypes for 398 of the 666 donors, treating that subset as a discovery cohort. An earlier analysis of fewer than 750 of the donors used high-throughput TCR beta sequencing to judge whether each TCR beta V gene segment behaved as functional or pseudogenic. Donor age, sex, ethnicity and CMV serostatus were compiled together with the repertoire data. Both class I and class II loci were covered by HLA typing, at four-digit resolution. Because of strong linkage in the cohort, a few DR-DQ haplotypes were treated as single units for association and clustering. Besides the first cohort of roughly 660 subjects, a separate validation cohort made up of roughly 120 different subjects was used. The study aimed to test whether cataloging public T cell receptors could reveal signatures of past pathogen exposure. In the later analysis, no new phenotypic data were used to find candidate immune exposures; instead, reliance was placed on TCR beta sequences and their occurrence across donors. Typing coverage varied by locus: about 620-640 donors for A, B, C, DRB1 and DQB1; some 520 for DQA1; around 570 for DPA1; about 450 for DPB1. A later analysis re-examined previously published TCR beta repertoires from hundreds of donors and added high-resolution HLA genotyping to investigate patterns of TCR occurrence. Among 398 genotyped donors of the cohort, an average of approximately 240,000 unique TCR beta nucleotide sequences were sequenced per donor, about a sixth of them non-productive. Every repertoire in the discovery cohort had been generated on one and the same sequencing platform. To predict cytomegalovirus infection status, the study combined high-throughput TCR immunosequencing, statistical association of individual TCRs with disease status, and machine learning. An early release that covered about 600 HLA-typed donors contained 250 to 350 gigabases of sequencing data and roughly 84 million unique TCR sequences.

The V end loses 10 bases and the J end loses 0 bases, and a stretch of 16 bases separates them. The CDR3, cysteine through phenylalanine, is 15 amino acids long. Of all the DNA, just the CDR3 is kept, 45 bases in frame from base 1. CDR1 and CDR2 are drawn from the germline V gene: WSHSY, SAAADI. Note on this clone: It has no known antigen specificity. Base quality data are lacking; no much larger clone is found one base away.

Libraries were prepared through the immunoSEQ multiplex PCR assay. For the multiplex PCR, a mixture combining 60 forward primers for TCR Vbeta segments and 13 reverse primers for TCR Jbeta segments was used. A multiplex PCR assay on genomic DNA amplified the CDR3 region of rearranged TCR beta genes. Amplified TCR beta libraries were sequenced as 87-base-pair reads on the Illumina HiSeq System. The study's processing was this. A later analysis tallied roughly 78 million unique TCR beta chains across the 700 or so repertoires, and some 10 million of those chains were shared by two or more donors. Raw reads were error-corrected and collapsed into unique sequences with a nearest-neighbor algorithm that merged closely related sequences to remove PCR and sequencing errors. To assign V, D and J gene segments, CDR3 sequences were aligned to IMGT reference sequences. For a sequence to be retained, a match of at least six nucleotides was required to both a V gene segment and a J gene segment. Rearrangements were called productive when the CDR3 lacked stop codons and stayed in frame with V and J; all others were non-productive. CDR3 was defined according to IMGT convention as the region running from the second conserved V-encoded cysteine to the conserved J-encoded phenylalanine. Sequences without an unambiguous match to a single V gene segment were excluded from the earlier analysis of about 630 of the donors. An earlier analysis of over 450 of the donors classified V segments as functional when productive rearrangements were above 56.7% and as segregating when the standard deviation between donors was above 5%. To diagnose cytomegalovirus status from the catalog of TCR beta chain sequences, a statistical classification framework was built. V and J gene assignment, in a later analysis, came from comparing TCR nucleotide sequences with IMGT/GENE-DB human TR gene sequences. A later analysis assigned CDR3 sequences and most-parsimonious VDJ recombination scenarios with the TCRdist pipeline. In a later analysis, each TCR beta chain was defined by its CDR3 amino acid sequence together with its V-gene family, and reads lacking a unique V-gene family were excluded. A later analysis removed 592 highly shared, low-generation-probability nucleotide sequences to deal with suspected cross-contamination and a sequencing artifact. A later analysis calculated a clonal expansion index for each public chain from normalized within-repertoire ranks of inferred template counts. Generation probabilities in a later analysis came from a VDJ recombination model fitted to out-of-frame rearrangements, and those results were checked against IGoR. Hypergeometric tests were used in a later analysis to score TCR-TCR, TCR-HLA and TCR-CMV co-occurrence, with a repertoire-size bias correction applied to the TCR pairs. False discovery rates were estimated in a later analysis by permuting HLA or CMV assignments 20 times. A later analysis grouped co-occurring TCRs with DBSCAN, adding TCRdist sequence similarity when clustering within HLA-allele-positive subsets. Repertoires with fewer than 30,000 or more than 120,000 public chains were left out of co-occurrence clustering, as were a handful of repertoires with anomalous nucleotide sharing. In its TCRdb copy, this immuneACCESS table keeps in-frame sequences only and misses some clones. Where compared with another copy, unresolved V genes explain less than half of these, and the others have no known cause. V and J calls and clone size are those listed in that table; D and trimming were worked out from the DNA. The sample data list approximately 150,000 clones, and approximately 80% of these were observed just once. The ten biggest clones cover about 7% of the sample.

Findings and caveats that apply to the study as a whole: Presence/absence analyses assumed roughly uniform sequencing depth across donors, an assumption that may not hold. A later genetic analysis associated a missense DCLRE1C variant with V-gene and J-gene trimming of TCR beta chains, and an independent cohort replicated the association. Strong co-occurrence of HLA alleles, especially DR and DQ, made assigning TCR associations to individual alleles difficult. Linkage disequilibrium might explain the correlated functional status among segregating V segments, but an unknown experimental factor could not be ruled out. Because some donors lacked HLA typing at each locus, the association tests relied only on the typed subset. This cohort had only TCR beta chains sequenced, and the lack of alpha or paired-chain data limited which features could be detected. According to a later analysis, most CMV-associated TCR beta chains appeared to be HLA-restricted, and the HLA associations seemed to be driven largely by CMV exposure. The classifier was reported to diagnose cytomegalovirus status with high specificity and sensitivity in both the original cohort and the validation cohort. In the study, 150 to 200 TCR beta chains were listed as associated with cytomegalovirus. In a later analysis, TCR association rates were found to vary across HLA loci, with the most associated TCRs seen for DRB1 alleles and the fewest for HLA-C alleles. In a later analysis, several top co-occurrence clusters were reported to appear linked to parvovirus B19, influenza, CMV and Epstein-Barr virus. Because the 87-base-pair reads could not distinguish some IMGT-functional V segments, including TRBV6-2 and TRBV6-3, those segments were excluded. It was suggested by the authors that the approach could potentially be generalized to other disease states and immunological phenotypes. A further reported finding was that TCR beta sequences accurately predicted the HLA-A and HLA-B alleles for most subjects in the first cohort. A later analysis associated 16,951 TCR beta sequences with specific HLA alleles at a false discovery rate of 0.05. In vitro tests confirmed that a few of the cytomegalovirus-associated TCR beta chains recognize cytomegalovirus antigens. A cluster of highly shared sequence variants was judged likely to represent a technical artifact of the sequencing pipeline. In a later analysis, HLA-associated TCR beta chains were found to be more clonally expanded and to have lower generation probabilities than equally common non-associated chains. Because counts were too low, around 18 rarely observed V segments, including chromosome 9 orphons, were left out of the earlier analysis of 500 to 750 of the donors. Broadly in line with IMGT annotations, most TCR beta V segments showed up in productive rearrangements about 87% or about 30% of the time in an earlier analysis of 450 to 600 of the donors. For the cohort, immune exposure information was limited to CMV serostatus. In a later genetic analysis, fewer N-insertions in productive TCRs were reported among donors in an Asian-associated ancestry cluster than the roughly 640-donor mean. Across donors, most TCR sequences were observed very rarely, whereas some public TCRs were present in many individuals.

The cohort comprised more than 550 healthy bone marrow donors. At the time of sampling, every cohort member was nominally healthy, though immune exposures that went unrecorded were likely present. The donor was CMV seropositive and belonged to the group of about 290 seropositive cohort members. Every donor gave a peripheral blood sample, and the peripheral blood mononuclear cells from that sample were used for TCR beta sequencing. Genomic DNA extraction from the blood cell samples was performed with the Qiagen DNeasy Blood Extraction Kit. Sequenced input: PBMCs. This receptor chain uses TRBV10-2 and TRBJ1-5; tentative D gene TRBD1, with 6 bases matching. The TCR was taken from a man aged 25 to 45 in good health and CMV-seropositive. The CDR3 loop reads CANGPDSPSNQPQHF. The bases read TGCGCCAACGGACCGGACAGCCCTAGCAATCAGCCCCAGCATTTT.